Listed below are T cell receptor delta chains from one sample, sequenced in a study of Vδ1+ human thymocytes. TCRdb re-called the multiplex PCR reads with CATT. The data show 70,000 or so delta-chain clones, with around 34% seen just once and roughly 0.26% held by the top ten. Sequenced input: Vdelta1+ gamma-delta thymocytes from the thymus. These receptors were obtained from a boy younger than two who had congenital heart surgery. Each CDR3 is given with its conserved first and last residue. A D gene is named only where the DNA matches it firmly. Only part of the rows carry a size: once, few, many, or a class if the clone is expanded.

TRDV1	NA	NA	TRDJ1	TGTGCTCTTGGGGAGTTCGTCCTACGTGAGGGATACCCGAAACTCATCTTT	CALGEFVLREGYPKLIF
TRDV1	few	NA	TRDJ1	TGTGCTCTTGGGGACCATCCAATTTCTGCGTACACCGATAAACTCATCTTT	CALGDHPISAYTDKLIF
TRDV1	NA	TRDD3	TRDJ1	TGTGCTCTTGGGGTCAAATCGGGCTTCCTATTACTGGGGGATACGCCGAGATATTGGTACACCGATAAACTCATCTTT	CALGVKSGFLLLGDTPRYWYTDKLIF
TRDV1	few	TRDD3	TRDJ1	TGTGCTTTTGGGTCGGGGCTCACTGGGGATACTAGCTACACCGATAAACTCATCTTT	CAFGSGLTGDTSYTDKLIF
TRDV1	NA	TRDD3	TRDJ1	TGTGCTCTTGGGGAACGCGTTCCTAGAGTGTGGGGCGTCTGGGGGATGGACAACACCGATAAACTCATCTTT	CALGERVPRVWGVWGMDNTDKLIF
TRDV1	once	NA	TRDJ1	TGTGCTCTTGGGGAACTCCCGCTTGGGGATCCGGGATTGCCCGATAAACTCATCTTT	CALGELPLGDPGLPDKLIF
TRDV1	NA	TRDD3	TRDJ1	TGTGCTCTTGGGGAACTTATAACTGGGGGATACGAATGGCCCGATAAACTCATCTTT	CALGELITGGYEWPDKLIF
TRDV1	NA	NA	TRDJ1	TGTGCTCTTGGGGAGCCTTCCTACCCCGTACTGGGGGCTCCGTACACCGATAAACTCATCTTT	CALGEPSYPVLGAPYTDKLIF
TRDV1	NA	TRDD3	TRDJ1	TGTGCTCTTGGGCGAGTGCAGGCCTTCCACTACGTTTATGGGGGATCTCACACCGATAAACTCATCTTT	CALGRVQAFHYVYGGSHTDKLIF
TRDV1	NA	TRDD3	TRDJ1	TGTGCTCTTGGGGAATCCGCCTTAACTAAGTACTGGGGGAAACGATTTTACACCGATAAACTCATCTTT	CALGESALTKYWGKRFYTDKLIF
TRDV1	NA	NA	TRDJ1	TGTGCTCTTGGGGATCTCAACCCACTTCCCCACCCGGGGGACGCCGATAAACTCATCTTT	CALGDLNPLPHPGDADKLIF
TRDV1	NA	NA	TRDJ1	TGTGCCCTAAGTGGATCTGGGGACACCGATAAACTCATCTTT	CALSGSGDTDKLIF
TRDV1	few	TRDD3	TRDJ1	TGTGCTCTTGGGGCGCTATCCCCCTCCGGTAGCTGGGGGATCCCAGATAAACTCATCTTT	CALGALSPSGSWGIPDKLIF
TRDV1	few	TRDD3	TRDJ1	TGTGCTCTTGGGGAGCCCAAAGCCCCCCCTCTTCTCCCATACTGGGGGACCCCCAAGGGGTACACCGATAAACTCATCTTT	CALGEPKAPPLLPYWGTPKGYTDKLIF
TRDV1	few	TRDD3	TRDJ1	TGTGCTCTTGGGGAACCGTCCCTTACGTACTGGGGGATAAGTGAACTCATCTTT	CALGEPSLTYWGISELIF
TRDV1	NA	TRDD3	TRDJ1	TGTGCTCTTGGGGAACTCCTCCTCTCTCTTTTACCGGGAAGACTGGGGGATAACCCTTCCGATAAACTCATCTTT	CALGELLLSLLPGRLGDNPSDKLIF
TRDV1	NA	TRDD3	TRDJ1	TGTGCTCTTGGGGAACCGGGGTCCCTACGACTAGGGGGGGATACTACCGATAAACTCATCTTT	CALGEPGSLRLGGDTTDKLIF
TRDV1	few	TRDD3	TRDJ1	TGTGCTCTTGGGGAACGAGAGCCGGGGTGGGGGATAACAGCAGTGGATAAACTCATCTTT	CALGEREPGWGITAVDKLIF
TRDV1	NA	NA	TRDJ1	TGTGCTCTTGGGGAACTTAAGGGACACCACCGGTACACCGATAAACTCATCTTT	CALGELKGHHRYTDKLIF
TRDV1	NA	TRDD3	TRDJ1	TGCGCTCTTGGGGAACTCGGCCGGAGCCGAAACGACCTTGGGGGATTTGGGGGGACGTACACCGATAAACTCATCTTT	CALGELGRSRNDLGGFGGTYTDKLIF
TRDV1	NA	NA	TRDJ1	TGTGCTCTTGGGGAACGGGGGGAGTACGGCACCGATAAACTCATCTTT	CALGERGEYGTDKLIF
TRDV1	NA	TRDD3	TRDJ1	TGTGCTCTTGGGGAGCCCCCTATGGTCAACTGGGGGATACTGGACACCGATAAACTCATCTTT	CALGEPPMVNWGILDTDKLIF
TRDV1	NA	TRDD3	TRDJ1	TGTGCTCTTGGGACACAGCTTAATTCTTGGCAGGTCCTGGGGGATACGCGGGATAAACTCATCTTT	CALGTQLNSWQVLGDTRDKLIF
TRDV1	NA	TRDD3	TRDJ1	TGTGCTCTTGGGGCCCGAAACCTGGGGGATATCGATACCGATAAACTCATCTTT	CALGARNLGDIDTDKLIF
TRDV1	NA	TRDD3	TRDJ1	TGTGCTCTTGGGGACCCGGTGGGTCCTACGGTACTGGGGGATCCAGTACCACTCATCTTT	CALGDPVGPTVLGDPVPLIF
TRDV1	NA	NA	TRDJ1	TGTGCTCTTGGGGGACCTTCCCATAGGGGGAGACAAAGGAGGCGCGATAAACTCATCTTT	CALGGPSHRGRQRRRDKLIF
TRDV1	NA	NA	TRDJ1	TGTGCTCTTGGGGACACTTATTCCCGTACTTTACCCGTGAAACTCATCTTT	CALGDTYSRTLPVKLIF
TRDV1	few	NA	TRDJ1	TGTGCTCTTGGGGAAGAGTCAGGCTCCTACGGTGCCTGGTGGATATTCGGTTTTGTCCATAAACTCATCTTT	CALGEESGSYGAWWIFGFVHKLIF
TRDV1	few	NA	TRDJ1	TGTGCTCTTGGGTTATTTACGCGCAGTAACCGTCGGGGTGGGCTCACCGATAAACTCATCTTT	CALGLFTRSNRRGGLTDKLIF
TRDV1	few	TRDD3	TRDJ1	TGTGCTCTTGGGGGGCGATCTCCCTGGGGGTGGACCTCCGGATTTGGACTCATCTTT	CALGGRSPWGWTSGFGLIF
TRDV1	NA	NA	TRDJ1	TGTGCTCTTGGGGAACTCGGTATTTCACCCCGGCCCTTTTTACCTTACTGGCGGGCCTCCCAAAGGGGTAAACTCATCTTT	CALGELGISPRPFLPYWRASQRGKLIF
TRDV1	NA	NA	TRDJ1	TGTGCTCTTGTTATAGTCCCTATTCGTGAGGGATACACCGATAAACTCATCTTT	CALVIVPIREGYTDKLIF
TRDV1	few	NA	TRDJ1	TGTGCTCTTGGGGCCCTATACGCGAGCCCGGAGCGGGGACTCATCTTT	CALGALYASPERGLIF
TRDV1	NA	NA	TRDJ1	TGTGCTCTTGGCCAACAGTCGGAGTTGGGGGCTATGTGGGGGTACACCGATAAACTCATCTTT	CALGQQSELGAMWGYTDKLIF
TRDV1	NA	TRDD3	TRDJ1	TGTGCTCTTGGGGAAGGTCATATACTGGGGGACTTAACCGATAAACTCATCTTT	CALGEGHILGDLTDKLIF
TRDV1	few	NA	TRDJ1	TGTGCTCTTGGGGAATACTGCGATTGGGGGCCCGTGAGGGGAGATAAACTCATCTTT	CALGEYCDWGPVRGDKLIF
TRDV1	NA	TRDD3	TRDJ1	TGTGCTCTTGGGGAACATACTGGGGGATACGCCCCACTCATCTTT	CALGEHTGGYAPLIF